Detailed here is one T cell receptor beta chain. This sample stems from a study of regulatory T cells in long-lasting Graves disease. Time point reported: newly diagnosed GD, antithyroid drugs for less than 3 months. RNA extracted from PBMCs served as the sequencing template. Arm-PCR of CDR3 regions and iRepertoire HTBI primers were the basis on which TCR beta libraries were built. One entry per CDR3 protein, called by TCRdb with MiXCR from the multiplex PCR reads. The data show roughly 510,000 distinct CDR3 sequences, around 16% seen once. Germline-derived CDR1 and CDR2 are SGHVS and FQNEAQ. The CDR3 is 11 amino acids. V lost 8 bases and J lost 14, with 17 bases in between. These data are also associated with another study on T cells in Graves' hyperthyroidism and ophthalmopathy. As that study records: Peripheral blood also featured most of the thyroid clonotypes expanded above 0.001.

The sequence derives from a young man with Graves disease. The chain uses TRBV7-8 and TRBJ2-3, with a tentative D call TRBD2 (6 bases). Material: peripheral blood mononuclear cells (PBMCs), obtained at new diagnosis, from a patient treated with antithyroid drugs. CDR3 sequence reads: CASGPGLERYF. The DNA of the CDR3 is TGTGCCAGCGGACCGGGACTCGAGAGGTATTTT.